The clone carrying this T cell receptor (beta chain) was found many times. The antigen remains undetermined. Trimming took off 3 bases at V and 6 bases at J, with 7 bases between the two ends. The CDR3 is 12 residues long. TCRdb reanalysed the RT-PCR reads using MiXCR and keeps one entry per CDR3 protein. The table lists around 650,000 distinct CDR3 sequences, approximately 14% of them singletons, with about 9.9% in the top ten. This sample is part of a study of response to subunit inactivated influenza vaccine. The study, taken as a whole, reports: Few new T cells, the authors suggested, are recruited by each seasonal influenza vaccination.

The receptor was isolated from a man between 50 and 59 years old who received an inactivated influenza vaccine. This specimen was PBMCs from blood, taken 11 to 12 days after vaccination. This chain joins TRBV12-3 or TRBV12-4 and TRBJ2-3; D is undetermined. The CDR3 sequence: CASSLIRDTQYF. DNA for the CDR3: TGTGCCAGCAGTTTGATTAGGGATACGCAGTATTTT.